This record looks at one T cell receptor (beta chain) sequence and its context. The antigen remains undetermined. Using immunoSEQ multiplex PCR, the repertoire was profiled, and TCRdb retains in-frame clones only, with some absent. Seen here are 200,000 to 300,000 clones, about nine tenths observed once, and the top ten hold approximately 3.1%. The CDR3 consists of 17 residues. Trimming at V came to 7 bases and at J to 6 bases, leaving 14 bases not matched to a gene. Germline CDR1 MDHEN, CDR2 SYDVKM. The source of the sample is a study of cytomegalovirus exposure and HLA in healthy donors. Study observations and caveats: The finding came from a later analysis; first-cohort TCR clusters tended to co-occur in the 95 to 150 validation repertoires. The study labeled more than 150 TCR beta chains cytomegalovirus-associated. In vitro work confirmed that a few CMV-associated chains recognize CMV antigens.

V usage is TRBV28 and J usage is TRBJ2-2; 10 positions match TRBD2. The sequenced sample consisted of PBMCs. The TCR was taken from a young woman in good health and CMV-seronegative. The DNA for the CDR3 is TGTGCCAGCACCCAATGGGCTAGCGGGAGCCAGGCCGGGGAGCTGTTTTTT. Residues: CASTQWASGSQAGELFF.